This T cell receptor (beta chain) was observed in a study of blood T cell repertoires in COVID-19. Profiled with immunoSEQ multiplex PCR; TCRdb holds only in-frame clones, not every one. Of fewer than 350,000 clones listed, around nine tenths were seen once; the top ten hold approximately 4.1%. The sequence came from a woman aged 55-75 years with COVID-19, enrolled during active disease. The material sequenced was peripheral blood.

CDR3: CASSRTGNTEAFF. For the CDR3, the DNA is TGTGCCAGCTCACGGACAGGTAACACTGAAGCTTTCTTT. The genes are TRBV18 and TRBJ1-1; TRBD1 matches at 7 bases. Trimming at V came to 4 bases and at J to 2 bases, leaving 1 base not matched to a gene. The CDR3 contains 13 residues. Germline-derived CDR1 and CDR2 are KGHSH and LQKENI.